The rows below give T cell receptor beta chains drawn from one sample of a study of CD8+ T cells in alopecia areata. Profiled with immunoSEQ multiplex PCR; TCRdb holds only in-frame clones, not every one. Counted here are 150,000 to 250,000 clones, 60% to 70% occurring once; the ten biggest clones make up 3% to 4%. The sample here was CD4+ T cells sorted from blood, taken at week 4, from a patient treated with tofacitinib. These receptors were obtained from a human donor with alopecia areata. The CDR3 runs from the conserved cysteine through the conserved F or W. A D gene is named only where the DNA matches it firmly. Size is omitted from some rows. Given values are once, few, many or a class for expanded clones.

D,V,J,length,size,CDR3,DNA
.,TRBV7-2,TRBJ2-1,14,.,CASSTRTANNEQFF,TGTGCCAGCAGCACTAGGACTGCTAACAATGAGCAGTTCTTC
.,TRBV11-2,TRBJ2-1,13,.,CASSLDAQTREFF,TGTGCCAGCAGCTTAGATGCCCAGACGCGGGAGTTCTTC
TRBD1,TRBV30,TRBJ2-3,15,.,CAWSRDRVSTDTQYF,TGTGCCTGGAGTCGGGACAGGGTTTCTACAGATACGCAGTATTTT
TRBD1,TRBV6-1,TRBJ1-2,13,few,CASSGDRAYGYTF,TGTGCCAGCAGTGGGGACAGGGCCTATGGCTACACCTTC
TRBD1,TRBV12-5,TRBJ2-7,16,.,CASGLEYGTGTHEQYF,TGTGCTAGTGGTTTGGAATACGGGACAGGGACGCACGAGCAGTACTTC
.,TRBV7-2,TRBJ2-3,14,few,CASSLERATDTQYF,TGTGCCAGCAGCTTAGAGCGGGCGACAGATACGCAGTATTTT
.,TRBV29-1,TRBJ1-4,12,.,CSVAGSNEKLFF,TGCAGCGTAGCGGGGTCGAATGAAAAACTGTTTTTT
.,TRBV5-1,TRBJ2-3,14,few,CASSRGSSTDTQYF,TGCGCCAGCAGCCGGGGCTCGAGCACAGATACGCAGTATTTT
.,TRBV30,TRBJ2-7,13,.,CAWSLWTGNEQYF,TGTGCCTGGTCGCTTTGGACCGGCAACGAGCAGTACTTC
TRBD1,TRBV5-6,TRBJ1-2,15,.,CASRAGTGAYYGYTF,TGTGCCAGCAGGGCCGGGACAGGGGCATACTATGGCTACACCTTC
TRBD1,TRBV6-5,TRBJ2-3,15,.,CASSYNRGQADTQYF,TGTGCCAGCAGTTATAACAGGGGGCAGGCAGATACGCAGTATTTT
.,TRBV19,TRBJ2-7,16,.,CASKRSTGDGAYEQYF,TGTGCCAGTAAGCGCTCGACCGGGGACGGAGCCTACGAGCAGTACTTC
.,TRBV29-1,TRBJ1-4,12,.,CSVDGRNEKLFF,TGCAGCGTTGATGGCAGGAATGAAAAACTGTTTTTT
TRBD2,TRBV30,TRBJ2-5,15,.,CAWGLAGGGGETQYF,TGTGCCTGGGGACTAGCGGGGGGCGGTGGAGAGACCCAGTACTTC
.,TRBV27,TRBJ1-1,14,few,CASSLRQLNTEAFF,TGTGCCAGCAGTTTAAGACAGTTGAACACTGAAGCTTTCTTT
.,TRBV6-1,TRBJ2-5,15,.,CASSESAQSQETQYF,TGTGCCAGCAGTGAATCGGCACAGTCACAAGAGACCCAGTACTTC
.,TRBV30,TRBJ2-7,11,.,CAWSVTYEQYF,TGTGCCTGGAGTGTTACCTACGAGCAGTACTTC
TRBD1,TRBV5-4,TRBJ1-2,14,.,CASSREGAGYGYTF,TGTGCCAGCAGCCGCGAGGGGGCGGGCTATGGCTACACCTTC
.,TRBV4-1,TRBJ2-1,13,.,CASRGGGYNEQFF,TGCGCCAGCAGGGGAGGGGGTTACAATGAGCAGTTCTTC
.,TRBV30,TRBJ1-1,13,once,CAWSVGGTFEAFF,TGTGCCTGGAGTGTAGGAGGGACCTTTGAAGCTTTCTTT